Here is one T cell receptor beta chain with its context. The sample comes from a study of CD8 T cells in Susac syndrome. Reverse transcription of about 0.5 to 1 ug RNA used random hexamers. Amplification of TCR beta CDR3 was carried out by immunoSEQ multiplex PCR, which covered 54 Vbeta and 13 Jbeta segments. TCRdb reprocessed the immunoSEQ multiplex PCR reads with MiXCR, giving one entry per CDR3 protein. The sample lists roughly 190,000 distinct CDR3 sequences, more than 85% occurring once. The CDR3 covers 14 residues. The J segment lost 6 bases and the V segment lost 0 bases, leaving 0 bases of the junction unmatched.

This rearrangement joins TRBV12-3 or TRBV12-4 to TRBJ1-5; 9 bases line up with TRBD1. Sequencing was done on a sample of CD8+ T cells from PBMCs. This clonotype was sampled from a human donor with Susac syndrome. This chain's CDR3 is CASSLAGQGQPQHF. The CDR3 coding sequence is TGTGCCAGCAGTTTAGCGGGACAGGGTCAGCCCCAGCATTTT.